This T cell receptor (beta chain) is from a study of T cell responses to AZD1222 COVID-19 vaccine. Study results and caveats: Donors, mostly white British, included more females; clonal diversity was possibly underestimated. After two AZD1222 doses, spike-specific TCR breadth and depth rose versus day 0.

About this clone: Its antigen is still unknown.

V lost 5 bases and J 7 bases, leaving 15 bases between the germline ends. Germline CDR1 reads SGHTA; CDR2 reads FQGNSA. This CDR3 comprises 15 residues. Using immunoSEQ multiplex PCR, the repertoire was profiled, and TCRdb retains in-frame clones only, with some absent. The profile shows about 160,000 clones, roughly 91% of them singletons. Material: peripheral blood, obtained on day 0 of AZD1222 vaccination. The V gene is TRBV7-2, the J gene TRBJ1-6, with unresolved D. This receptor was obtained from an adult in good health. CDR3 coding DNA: TGTGCCAGCAGCCCAGGTGGGGTGCAGAATTCACCCCTCCACTTT. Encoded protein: CASSPGGVQNSPLHF. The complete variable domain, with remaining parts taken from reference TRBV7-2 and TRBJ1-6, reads GAGVSQSPSNKVTEKGKDVELRCDPISGHTALYWYRQSLGQGLEFLIYFQGNSAPDKSGLPSDRFSAERTGGSVSTLTIQRTQQEDSAVYLCASSPGGVQNSPLHFGNGTRLTVT.